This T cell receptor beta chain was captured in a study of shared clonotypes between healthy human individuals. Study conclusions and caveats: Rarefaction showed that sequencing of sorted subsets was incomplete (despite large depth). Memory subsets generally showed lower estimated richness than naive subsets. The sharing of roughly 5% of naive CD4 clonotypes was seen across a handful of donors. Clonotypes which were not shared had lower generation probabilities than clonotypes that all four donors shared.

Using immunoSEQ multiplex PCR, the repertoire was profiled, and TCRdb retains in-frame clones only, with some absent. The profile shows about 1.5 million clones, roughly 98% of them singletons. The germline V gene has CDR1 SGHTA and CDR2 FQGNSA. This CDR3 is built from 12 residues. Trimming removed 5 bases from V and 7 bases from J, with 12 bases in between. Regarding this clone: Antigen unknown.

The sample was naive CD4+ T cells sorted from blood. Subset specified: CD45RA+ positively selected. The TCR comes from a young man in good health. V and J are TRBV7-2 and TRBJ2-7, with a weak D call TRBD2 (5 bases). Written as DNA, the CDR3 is TGTGCCAGCAGCCCGGCTAGCAGGGAGCAGTACTTC. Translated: CASSPASREQYF.